The following is a T cell receptor (beta chain) sequence with its context. Its target is unknown. V was shortened by 7 bases and J by 6 bases, with 18 bases between the two germline ends. This CDR3 comprises 14 residues. Per germline, CDR1 LNHDA and CDR2 SQIVND (reference sequence). These data are taken from a study of cytomegalovirus exposure and HLA in healthy donors. PCR employed 60 Vbeta and 13 Jbeta primers. This table comes from immunoSEQ multiplex PCR, and its TCRdb copy is limited to in-frame clones, with some not included. Of about 160,000 clones listed, more than 60% are singletons. General study findings and limits: Immune exposure information comprised only CMV serostatus.

The sample consisted of PBMCs. The chain combines TRBV19 with TRBJ1-1; possible D gene TRBD1, 5 bases. The sequence was collected from a woman aged 25 to 39 in good health and CMV-seronegative. This CDR3 is CASIRGTPWPEAFF. In nucleotides, the CDR3 is TGTGCCAGTATCCGGGGGACTCCCTGGCCTGAAGCTTTCTTT.